What follows are 20 T cell receptor beta chains derived from one specimen sequenced in a study of control samples from healthy donors and cancer patients. Assay used: immunoSEQ multiplex PCR; TCRdb lists only in-frame clones, some missing. The data show some 82,000 clones, with around 83% seen just once and under 14% held by the top ten. The sequencing input was PBMCs. Receptors originate from a man between 60 and 70 years old with head and neck cancer.

This chain joins TRBV4-1 and TRBJ2-1; 13 bases are shared with TRBD2. This CDR3 comprises 18 residues. V dropped 2 bases and J dropped 0; count of bases not matched to a gene: 4. Per germline, CDR1 MGHRA and CDR2 YSYEKL. CDR3 loop: CASSQMGLAGRSYNEQFF. In DNA, the CDR3 is TGCGCCAGCAGCCAAATGGGACTAGCGGGACGCTCCTACAATGAGCAGTTCTTC.

J is TRBJ2-7 and V is TRBV6-2 or TRBV6-3; tentative D call: TRBD1 (6 bases). The V end was cut by 6 bases, the J end by 0 bases, with 9 bases between. The CDR3 is 13 amino acids. Germline V gene lookup returns CDR1 MNHEY and CDR2 SVGEGT. The CDR3 DNA is TGTGCCAGCAGCAGGGACATCTCCTACGAGCAGTACTTC. It codes for CASSRDISYEQYF.

The chain links TRBV11-2 to TRBJ2-7; no clear D. CDR3 length: 16 residues. The V and J ends lost 5 bases and 2 bases respectively, with 19 bases between them. Germline loops: CDR1 SGHAT, CDR2 FQNNGV. CDR3 DNA: TGTGCCAGCAGCCGGCCTCTTTCGAGGAACCCCTACGAGCAGTACTTC. Encoded protein: CASSRPLSRNPYEQYF.

This clone has only one observation. The V gene is TRBV27, the J gene TRBJ1-2; a possible D gene is TRBD1 (5 bases). The V and J ends lost 1 base and 4 bases respectively, with 10 bases between them. CDR3 length equals 14 residues. The germline gives CDR1 MNHEY, CDR2 SMNVEV (reference sequence). Written as DNA, the CDR3 is TGTGCCAGCAGTTTATGGGGGTCCACCTATGGCTACACCTTC. This codes for CASSLWGSTYGYTF.

The chain employs TRBV28 and TRBJ2-7; no reliable D call. Germline V lookup: CDR1 MDHEN, CDR2 SYDVKM. CDR3 length equals 12 residues. The V and J ends lost 5 bases and 7 bases respectively, with 12 bases between them. The chain's CDR3 is CASSRALREQYF. The CDR3 nucleotides are TGTGCCAGCAGTCGGGCCCTTAGGGAGCAGTACTTC.

This clone was observed a few times. The chain uses TRBV19 and TRBJ1-4, with TRBD1 matching over 8 bases. The V and J ends lost 4 bases and 13 bases, in that order; junction bases with no gene match: 11. This CDR3 spans 14 amino acids. CDR1 LNHDA and CDR2 SQIVND come from the germline V gene (reference sequence). The CDR3 bases are TGTGCCAGTAGTACAACAGGGGGTGCATCGTTACTGTTTTTT. Translated, it gives CASSTTGGASLLFF.

J is TRBJ2-7 and V is TRBV11-2; D not resolved. The CDR3 runs 13 residues. Germline-derived CDR1 and CDR2 are SGHAT and FQNNGV. The V end was cut by 5 bases, the J end by 4 bases, with 12 bases between. The CDR3 region is CASSVPGRYEQYF. In DNA form, the CDR3 reads TGTGCCAGCAGCGTGCCCGGTAGATACGAGCAGTACTTC.

This sequence joins TRBV7-2 and TRBJ2-2, with 9 bases lining up with TRBD2. The J segment lost 4 bases and the V segment lost 6 bases, leaving 9 bases of the junction unmatched. In germline, CDR1 is SGHTA, CDR2 FQGNSA. This CDR3 contains 16 residues. The chain's CDR3 is CASRPPGLAVTGELFF. The CDR3 coding sequence is TGTGCCAGCAGACCGCCGGGACTAGCTGTCACCGGGGAGCTGTTTTTT.

CDR3 protein: CASSLPHREGSSGNTIYF. In nucleotides, the CDR3 is TGCGCCAGCAGCTTGCCCCACAGGGAGGGTAGCTCTGGAAACACCATATATTTT. This rearrangement joins TRBV5-1 to TRBJ1-3; TRBD1 is a possible D gene (6 bases). Between the trimmed V and J ends, which lost 1 base and 0 bases, there was a span of 17 bases. The length of the CDR3 is 18 residues. Germline V gene lookup returns CDR1 SGHRS and CDR2 YFSETQ.

The V call is TRBV7-9, the J call TRBJ2-7; D unresolved. Germline V gives CDR1 SEHNR, CDR2 FQNEAQ (reference sequence). V was cut by 2 bases and J by 4 bases, with 9 bases left in between. The CDR3 is made up of 13 amino acids. The CDR3 is CASSLLKGYEQYF. The DNA of the CDR3 is TGTGCCAGCAGCTTACTGAAGGGATACGAGCAGTACTTC.

The sample holds one count of this clone. The chain combines TRBV14 with TRBJ1-1; D ambiguous. Germline-derived CDR1 and CDR2 are SGHDN and FVKESK. V was clipped by 1 base and J by 1 base, with 10 bases between them. CDR3 length: 15 amino acids. In DNA, the CDR3 is TGTGCCAGCAGCCAAGTGGCGACACCGAACACTGAAGCTTTCTTT. Protein: CASSQVATPNTEAFF.

This clone was picked up a small number of times. CDR3 residues: CSASSSGVAYEQYF. In DNA form, the CDR3 reads TGCAGTGCTAGTTCTAGCGGGGTAGCCTACGAGCAGTACTTC. The chain joins TRBV20-1 to TRBJ2-7, with 9 bases that match TRBD2. V was clipped by 3 bases and J by 2 bases; unmatched bases: 5. CDR1 DFQATT and CDR2 SNEGSKA come from the germline V gene (reference sequence). This CDR3 comprises 14 residues.

The V and J genes are TRBV30 and TRBJ1-6; TRBD1 matches at 9 bases. The trim removed 2 bases at V and 7 bases at J, leaving 18 bases unmatched. This CDR3 is built from 19 residues. Germline V CDR1 and CDR2: GTSNPN, SVGIG (reference sequence). The CDR3 loop reads CAWSSHPGQGFFRNSPLHF. The CDR3 DNA sequence: TGTGCCTGGAGTTCCCATCCGGGACAGGGTTTTTTTAGGAATTCACCCCTCCACTTT.

The chain employs TRBV7-2 and TRBJ1-5, with D perhaps TRBD1 (6 bases). The V gene lost 2 bases and the J gene lost 5 bases, with 13 bases spanning the gap. Germline CDR1 reads SGHTA; CDR2 reads FQGNSA. This CDR3 has 15 amino acids. The CDR3 is CASSLFGGADQPQHF. CDR3 nucleotide sequence: TGTGCCAGCAGCTTATTTGGGGGCGCAGATCAGCCCCAGCATTTT.

The genes are TRBV5-1 and TRBJ1-1; D is possibly TRBD1 (5 bases). Germline CDR1 SGHRS, CDR2 YFSETQ. The CDR3 covers 14 residues. The V and J ends lost 0 bases and 11 bases respectively, with 17 bases between them. Written as DNA, the CDR3 is TGCGCCAGCAGCTTGGAGGTGGACATACGTCCGGCTTTCTTT. Amino acid sequence: CASSLEVDIRPAFF.

This chain links TRBV6-5 with TRBJ2-3, with D perhaps TRBD2 (6 bases). Germline CDR1 MNHEY, CDR2 SVGAGI. There are 15 residues in the CDR3. V was trimmed by 0 bases and J by 3 bases, leaving 10 bases between them. The CDR3 reads CASSYSGGITDTQYF. CDR3 bases: TGTGCCAGCAGTTACTCGGGCGGGATAACAGATACGCAGTATTTT.

This clone was observed many times. This chain uses TRBV12-3 or TRBV12-4 with TRBJ2-1, with D possibly matching TRBD2 (6 bases). The CDR3 is 11 amino acids. The V and J ends lost 7 bases and 13 bases respectively, with 14 bases between them. The CDR3 protein is CASTNTGGQFF. The CDR3 coding sequence is TGTGCCAGCACTAACACCGGGGGACAGTTCTTC.

The J gene is TRBJ2-5, the V gene TRBV29-1, with 7 bases lining up with TRBD1. V shed 8 bases and J 3 bases; nucleotides not matched to a gene: 6. Germline V gene lookup returns CDR1 SQVTM and CDR2 ANQGSEA. The CDR3 has 12 residues. The CDR3 coding sequence is TGCAGCAAATTAACAGGGGAAGAGACCCAGTACTTC. It is translated as CSKLTGEETQYF.

This clone was seen a few times. The chain links TRBV7-6 to TRBJ2-2; 7 nucleotides match TRBD1. This CDR3 has 20 residues. Germline lookup yields CDR1 SGHVS and CDR2 FNYEAQ. V lost 5 bases and J lost 1; bases outside the gene matches: 19. The CDR3 DNA reads as TGTGCCAGCAGCCCACCGGCGGATAGGGGGCTAAGGGAGAACACCGGGGAGCTGTTTTTT. Translation gives CASSPPADRGLRENTGELFF.

This chain uses TRBV5-4 with TRBJ2-7, with a possible D match to TRBD2 (7 bases). V was trimmed by 4 bases and J by 0 bases, leaving 17 bases between them. Germline V CDR1 and CDR2: SGHNT, YYREEE (reference sequence). This CDR3 has 16 residues. CDR3 region: CASSLGWGGPSYEQYF. The DNA of the CDR3 is TGTGCCAGCAGCCTAGGGTGGGGGGGGCCCTCCTACGAGCAGTACTTC.